The subject of this entry is one TCR beta chain. Its specificity is unknown. Time point meaning: blood 4 weeks post-SBRT, at nephrectomy. Treatment in this sample: 15 Gy SBRT to primary tumor, nephrectomy 4 weeks later. Nephrectomy followed 15 Gy stereotactic body radiation by 4 weeks. Radiation-treated patients gave blood at baseline, week 2 and week 4. The data were taken from a study of radiation and T cells in renal cell carcinoma. Libraries were prepared by immunoSEQ multiplex PCR; TCRdb keeps only in-frame clonotypes and omits some of them. Among roughly 160,000 clones, around 90% were seen once, and the ten largest hold about 11%. Overall study results and limits: Without pretreatment biopsies, baseline tumor clonotype presence was undetermined. In blood, top tumor clones expanded by 2 weeks, shrinking by 4.

Germline V gene data show CDR1 as SGHVS and CDR2 as FQNEAQ. Trimming pared 1 base from V and 2 bases from J, leaving 9 bases between. The CDR3 sequence is 14 residues long. Material: blood, obtained from a patient whose treatment included radiotherapy and nephrectomy. This TCR was recovered from a woman aged 45-65 years with renal cell carcinoma. The genes are TRBV7-8 and TRBJ2-7; D gene uncertain. CDR3 residues: CASSLVEVAYEQYF. The DNA for the CDR3 is TGTGCCAGCAGCTTAGTCGAGGTAGCCTACGAGCAGTACTTC.